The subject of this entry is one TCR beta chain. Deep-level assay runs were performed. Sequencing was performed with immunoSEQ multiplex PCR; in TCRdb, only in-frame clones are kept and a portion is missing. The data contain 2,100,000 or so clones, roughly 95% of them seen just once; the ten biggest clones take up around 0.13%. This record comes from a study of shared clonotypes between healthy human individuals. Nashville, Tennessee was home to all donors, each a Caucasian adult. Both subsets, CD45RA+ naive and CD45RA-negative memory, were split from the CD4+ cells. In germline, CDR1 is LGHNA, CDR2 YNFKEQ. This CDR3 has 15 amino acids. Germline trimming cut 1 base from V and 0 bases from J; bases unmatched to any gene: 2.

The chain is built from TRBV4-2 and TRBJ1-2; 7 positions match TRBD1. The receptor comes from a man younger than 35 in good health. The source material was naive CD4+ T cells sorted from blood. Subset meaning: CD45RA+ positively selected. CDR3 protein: CASSQGGQSNYGYTF. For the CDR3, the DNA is TGTGCCAGCAGCCAAGGGGGACAGTCTAACTATGGCTACACCTTC.